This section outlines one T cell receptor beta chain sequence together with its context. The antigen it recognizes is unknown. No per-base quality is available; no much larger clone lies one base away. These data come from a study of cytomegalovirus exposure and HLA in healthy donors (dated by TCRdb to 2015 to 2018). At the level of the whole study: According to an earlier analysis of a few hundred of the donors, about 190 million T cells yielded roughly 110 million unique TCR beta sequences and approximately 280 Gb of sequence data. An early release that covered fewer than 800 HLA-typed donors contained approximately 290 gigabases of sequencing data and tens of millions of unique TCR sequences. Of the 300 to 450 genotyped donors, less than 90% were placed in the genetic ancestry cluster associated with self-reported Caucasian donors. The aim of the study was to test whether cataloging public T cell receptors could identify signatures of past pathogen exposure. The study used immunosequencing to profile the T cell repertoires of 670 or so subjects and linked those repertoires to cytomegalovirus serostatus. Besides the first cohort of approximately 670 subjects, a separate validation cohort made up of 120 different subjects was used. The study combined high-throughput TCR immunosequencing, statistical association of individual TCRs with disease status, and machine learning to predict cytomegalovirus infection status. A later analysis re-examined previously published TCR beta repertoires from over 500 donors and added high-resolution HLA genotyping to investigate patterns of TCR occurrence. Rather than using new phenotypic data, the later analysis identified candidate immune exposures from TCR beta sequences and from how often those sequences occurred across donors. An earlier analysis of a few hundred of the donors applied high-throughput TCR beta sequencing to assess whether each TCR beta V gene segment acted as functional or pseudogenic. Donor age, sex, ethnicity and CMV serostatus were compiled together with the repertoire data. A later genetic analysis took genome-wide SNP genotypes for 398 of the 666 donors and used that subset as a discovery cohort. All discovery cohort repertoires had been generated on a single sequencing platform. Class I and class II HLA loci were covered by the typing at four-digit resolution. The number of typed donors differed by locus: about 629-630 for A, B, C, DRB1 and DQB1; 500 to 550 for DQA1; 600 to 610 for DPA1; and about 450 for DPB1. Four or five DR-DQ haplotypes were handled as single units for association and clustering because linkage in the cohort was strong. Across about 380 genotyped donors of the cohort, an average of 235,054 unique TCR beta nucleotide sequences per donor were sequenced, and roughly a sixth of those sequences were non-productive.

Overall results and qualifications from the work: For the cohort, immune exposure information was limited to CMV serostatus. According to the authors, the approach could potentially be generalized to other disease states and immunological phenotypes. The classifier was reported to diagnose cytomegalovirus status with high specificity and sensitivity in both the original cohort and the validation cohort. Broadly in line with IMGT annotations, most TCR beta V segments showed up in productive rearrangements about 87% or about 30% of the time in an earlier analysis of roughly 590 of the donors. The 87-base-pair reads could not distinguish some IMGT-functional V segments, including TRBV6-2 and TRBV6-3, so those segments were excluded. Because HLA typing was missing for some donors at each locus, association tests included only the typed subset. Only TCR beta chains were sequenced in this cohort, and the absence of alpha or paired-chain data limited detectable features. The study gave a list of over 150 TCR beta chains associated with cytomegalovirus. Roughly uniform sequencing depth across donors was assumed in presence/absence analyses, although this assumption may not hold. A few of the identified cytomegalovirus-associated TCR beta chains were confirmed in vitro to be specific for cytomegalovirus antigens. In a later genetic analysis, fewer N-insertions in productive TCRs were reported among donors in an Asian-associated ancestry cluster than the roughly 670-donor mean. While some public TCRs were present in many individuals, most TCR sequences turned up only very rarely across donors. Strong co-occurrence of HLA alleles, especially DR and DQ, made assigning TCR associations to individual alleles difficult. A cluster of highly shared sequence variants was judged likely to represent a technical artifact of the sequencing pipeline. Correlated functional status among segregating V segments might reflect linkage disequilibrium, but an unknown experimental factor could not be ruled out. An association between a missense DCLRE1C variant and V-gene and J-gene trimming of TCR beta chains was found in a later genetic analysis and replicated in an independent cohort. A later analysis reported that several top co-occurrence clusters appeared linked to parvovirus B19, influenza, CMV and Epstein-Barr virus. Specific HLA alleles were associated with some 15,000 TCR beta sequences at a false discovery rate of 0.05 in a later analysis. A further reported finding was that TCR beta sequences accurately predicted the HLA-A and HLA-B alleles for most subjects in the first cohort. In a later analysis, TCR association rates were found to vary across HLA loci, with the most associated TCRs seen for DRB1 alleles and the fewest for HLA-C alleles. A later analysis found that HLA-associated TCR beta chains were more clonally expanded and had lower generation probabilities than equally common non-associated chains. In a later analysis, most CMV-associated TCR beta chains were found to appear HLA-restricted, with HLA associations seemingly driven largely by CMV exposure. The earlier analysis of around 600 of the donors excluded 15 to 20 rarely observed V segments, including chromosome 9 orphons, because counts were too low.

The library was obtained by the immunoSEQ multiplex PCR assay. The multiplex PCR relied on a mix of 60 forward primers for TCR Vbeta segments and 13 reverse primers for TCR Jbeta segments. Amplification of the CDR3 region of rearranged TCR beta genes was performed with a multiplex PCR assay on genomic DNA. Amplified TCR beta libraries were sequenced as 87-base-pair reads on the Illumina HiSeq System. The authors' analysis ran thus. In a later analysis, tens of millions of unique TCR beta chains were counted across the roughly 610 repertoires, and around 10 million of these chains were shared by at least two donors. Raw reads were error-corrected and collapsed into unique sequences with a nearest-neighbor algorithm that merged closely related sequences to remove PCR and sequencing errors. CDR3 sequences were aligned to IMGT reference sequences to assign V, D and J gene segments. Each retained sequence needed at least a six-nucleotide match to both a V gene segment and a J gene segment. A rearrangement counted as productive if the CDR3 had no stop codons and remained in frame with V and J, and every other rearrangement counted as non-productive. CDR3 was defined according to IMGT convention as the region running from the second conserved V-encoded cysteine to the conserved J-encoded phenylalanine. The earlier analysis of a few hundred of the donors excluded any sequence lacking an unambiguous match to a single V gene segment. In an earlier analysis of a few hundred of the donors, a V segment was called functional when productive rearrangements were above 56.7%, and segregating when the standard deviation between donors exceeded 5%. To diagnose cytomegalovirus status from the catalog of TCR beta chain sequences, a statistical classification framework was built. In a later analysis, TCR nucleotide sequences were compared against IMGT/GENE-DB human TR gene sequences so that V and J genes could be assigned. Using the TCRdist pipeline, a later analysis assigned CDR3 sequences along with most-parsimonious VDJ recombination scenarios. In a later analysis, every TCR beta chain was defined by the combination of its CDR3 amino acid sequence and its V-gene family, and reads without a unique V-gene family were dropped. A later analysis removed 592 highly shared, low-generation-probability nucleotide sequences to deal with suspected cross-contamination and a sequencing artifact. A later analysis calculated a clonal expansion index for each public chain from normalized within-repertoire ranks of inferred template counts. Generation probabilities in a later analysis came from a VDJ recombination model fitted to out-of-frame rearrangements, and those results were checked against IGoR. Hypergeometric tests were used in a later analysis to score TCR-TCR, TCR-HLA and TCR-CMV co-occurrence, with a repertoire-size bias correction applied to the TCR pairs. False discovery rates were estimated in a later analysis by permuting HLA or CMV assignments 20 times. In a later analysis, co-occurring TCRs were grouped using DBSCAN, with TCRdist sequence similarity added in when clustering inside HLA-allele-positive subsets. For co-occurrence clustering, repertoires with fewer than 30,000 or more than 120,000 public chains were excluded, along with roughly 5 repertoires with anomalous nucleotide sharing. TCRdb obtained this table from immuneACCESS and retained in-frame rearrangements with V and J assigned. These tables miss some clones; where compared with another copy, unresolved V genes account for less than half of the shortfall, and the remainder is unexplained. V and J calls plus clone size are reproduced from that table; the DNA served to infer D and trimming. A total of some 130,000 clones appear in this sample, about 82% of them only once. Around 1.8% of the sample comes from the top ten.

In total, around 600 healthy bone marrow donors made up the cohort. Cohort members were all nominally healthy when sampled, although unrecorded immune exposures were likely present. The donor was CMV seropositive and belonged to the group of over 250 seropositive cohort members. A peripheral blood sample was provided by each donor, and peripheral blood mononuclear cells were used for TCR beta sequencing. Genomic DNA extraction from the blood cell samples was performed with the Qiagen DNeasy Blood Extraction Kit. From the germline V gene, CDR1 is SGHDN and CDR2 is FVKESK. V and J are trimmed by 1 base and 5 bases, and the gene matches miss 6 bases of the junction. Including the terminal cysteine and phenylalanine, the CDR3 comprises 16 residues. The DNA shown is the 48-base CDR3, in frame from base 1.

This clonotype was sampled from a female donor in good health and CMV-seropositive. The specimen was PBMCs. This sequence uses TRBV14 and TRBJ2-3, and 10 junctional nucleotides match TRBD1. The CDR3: CASSQVDRGGRDTQYF. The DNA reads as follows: TGTGCCAGCAGCCAAGTGGACAGGGGGGGCCGAGATACGCAGTATTTT.